This entry describes one T cell receptor beta chain. This sample stems from a study of blood T cell repertoires in COVID-19. J lost 4 bases, V lost 0 bases, and 14 bases had no gene match. The CDR3 loop spans 20 amino acids. The V gene's germline CDR1 is LGHNA and CDR2 YSLEER. How the authors handled the data: Quantification of nucleated cells was approximated via reference gene primer amplification. Sequenced by immunoSEQ multiplex PCR; TCRdb stores in-frame clones only, minus some. V and J calls and clone size come straight from that table; D and trimming were deduced from the DNA. The table lists more than 300,000 clones, around nine tenths of them singletons.

The sequencing input was peripheral blood. The sequence derives from a woman younger than 30 who had recovered from COVID-19. This chain uses TRBV4-3 with TRBJ2-3; TRBD2 matches 12 bases. The CDR3 here is CASSQDFGPSGRAYPDTQYF. For the CDR3, the DNA is TGCGCCAGCAGCCAAGATTTCGGGCCTAGCGGGAGGGCCTACCCAGATACGCAGTATTTT.